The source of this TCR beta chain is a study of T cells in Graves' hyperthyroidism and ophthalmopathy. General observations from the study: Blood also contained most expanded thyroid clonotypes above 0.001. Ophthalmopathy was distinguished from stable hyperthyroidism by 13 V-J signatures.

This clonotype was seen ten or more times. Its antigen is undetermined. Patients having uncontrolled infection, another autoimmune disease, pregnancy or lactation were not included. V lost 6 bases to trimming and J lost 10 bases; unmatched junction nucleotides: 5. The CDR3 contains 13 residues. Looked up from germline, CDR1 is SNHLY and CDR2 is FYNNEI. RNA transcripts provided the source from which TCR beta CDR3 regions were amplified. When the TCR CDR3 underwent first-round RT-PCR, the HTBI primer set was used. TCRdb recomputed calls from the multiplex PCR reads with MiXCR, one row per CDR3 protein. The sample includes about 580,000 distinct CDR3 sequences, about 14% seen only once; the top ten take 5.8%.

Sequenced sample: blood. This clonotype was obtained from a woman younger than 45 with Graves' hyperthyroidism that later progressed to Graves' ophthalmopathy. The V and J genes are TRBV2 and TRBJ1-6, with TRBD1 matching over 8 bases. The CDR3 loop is CASRQGVGSPLHF. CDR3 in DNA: TGTGCCAGCAGACAGGGGGTCGGATCACCCCTCCACTTT. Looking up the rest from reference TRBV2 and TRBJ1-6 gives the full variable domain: EPEVTQTPSHQVTQMGQEVILRCVPISNHLYFYWYRQILGQKVEFLVSFYNNEISEKSEIFDDQFSVERPDGSNFTLKIRSTKLEDSAMYFCASRQGVGSPLHFGNGTRLTVT.